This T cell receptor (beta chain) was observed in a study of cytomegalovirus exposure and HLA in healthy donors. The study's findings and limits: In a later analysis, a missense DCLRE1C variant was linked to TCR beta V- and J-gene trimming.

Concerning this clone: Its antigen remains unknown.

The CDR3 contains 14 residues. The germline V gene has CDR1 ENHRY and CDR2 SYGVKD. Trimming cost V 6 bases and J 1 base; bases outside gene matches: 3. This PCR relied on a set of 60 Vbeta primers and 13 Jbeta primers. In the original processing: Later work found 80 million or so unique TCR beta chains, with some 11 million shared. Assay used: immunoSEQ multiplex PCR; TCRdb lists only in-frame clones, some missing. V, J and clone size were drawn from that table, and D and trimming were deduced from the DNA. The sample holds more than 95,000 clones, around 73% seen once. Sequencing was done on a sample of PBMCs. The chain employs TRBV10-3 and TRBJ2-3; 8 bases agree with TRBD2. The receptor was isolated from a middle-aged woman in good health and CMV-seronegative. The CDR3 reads CAIRGLVGTDTQYF. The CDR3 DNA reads TGTGCCATCAGGGGACTAGTGGGCACAGATACGCAGTATTTT.